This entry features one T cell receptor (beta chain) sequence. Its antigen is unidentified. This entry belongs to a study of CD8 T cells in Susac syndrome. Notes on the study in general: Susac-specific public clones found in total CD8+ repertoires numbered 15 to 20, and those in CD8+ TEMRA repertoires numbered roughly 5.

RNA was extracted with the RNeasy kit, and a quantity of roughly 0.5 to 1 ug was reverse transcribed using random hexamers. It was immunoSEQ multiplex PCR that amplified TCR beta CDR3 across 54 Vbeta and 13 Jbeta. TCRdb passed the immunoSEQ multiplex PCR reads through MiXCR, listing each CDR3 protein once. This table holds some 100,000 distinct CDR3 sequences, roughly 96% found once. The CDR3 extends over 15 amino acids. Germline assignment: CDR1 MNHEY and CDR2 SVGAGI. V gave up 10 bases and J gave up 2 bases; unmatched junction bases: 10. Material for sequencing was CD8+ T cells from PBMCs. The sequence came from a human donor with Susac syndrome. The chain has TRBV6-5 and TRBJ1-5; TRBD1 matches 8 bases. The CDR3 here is CATTPDRARNQPQHF. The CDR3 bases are TGTGCCACGACTCCGGACAGGGCCCGCAATCAGCCCCAGCATTTT.